This T cell receptor beta chain was sequenced during a study of graft-versus-host responses after intestinal transplantation. Study context: Following induction with anti-thymocyte globulin, all recipients were given tacrolimus and steroids for approximately 3 years.

Some clones are missing from TCRdb's copy, which holds only in-frame ones; the method was immunoSEQ multiplex PCR. The table lists over 9,500 clones, 70% to 85% of them singletons, with over 8.5% in the top ten. As regards this clone: Its antigen remains unknown.

Study results and limitations: The study found high graft-versus-host to host-versus-graft clonal ratios in allografts of patients with graft-donor T cell macrochimerism. Early post-transplant HvG declines tracked with peak circulating GvH clone levels. There were GvH clones found in recipient marrow, and some of them appeared first in ileum or blood.

V lost 8 bases, J lost 4 bases, and 14 bases lay in between. This CDR3 has 13 amino acids. Germline V CDR1 and CDR2: MNHNS, SASEGT. The rearrangement links TRBV6-1 to TRBJ1-2; a possible D gene is TRBD1 (5 bases). This clonotype was obtained from a human patient who received an intestinal transplant, so some T cells may come from the graft donor. This sample comprised PBMCs, obtained roughly 310 days after intestinal transplant. The CDR3 nucleotides are TGTGCCAGCGGGAGGACAAACCTCTATGGCTACACCTTC. Encoded protein: CASGRTNLYGYTF.